The clone carrying this TCR beta chain was seen a few times. The antigen is unknown. From RNA transcripts, TCR beta CDR3 regions were amplified. HTBI primers were the set used in a first-round RT-PCR of the TCR CDR3. TCRdb itself ran the multiplex PCR reads through MiXCR, one entry per CDR3 protein. The top ten clones hold about 9.4% of a sample with about 700,000 distinct CDR3 sequences, 14% of them seen once. The data were taken from a study of T cells in Graves' hyperthyroidism and ophthalmopathy. Across the whole study: At the time of initial diagnosis and before any treatment, peripheral blood was collected. Study findings and constraints: Ophthalmopathy and stable hyperthyroidism were separated by a 13 V-J model.

The study left out patients who had uncontrolled infection, other autoimmune disease, pregnancy or lactation. Diagnosing involved the use of clinical symptoms, serum thyroxine and TRAb, thyroid ultrasound and orbital computed tomography. Germline V gives CDR1 DFQATT, CDR2 SNEGSKA (reference sequence). The CDR3 sequence is 13 residues long. V was trimmed by 4 bases and J by 3 bases, leaving 11 bases between them. The receptor was derived from a woman aged 18-29 years with Graves' hyperthyroidism. Specimen: blood. The rearrangement links TRBV20-1 to TRBJ2-3, with D uncertain. CDR3 DNA: TGCAGTGCTATTAAACTCCCGACAGATACGCAGTATTTT. Protein: CSAIKLPTDTQYF.